This TCR beta chain was recorded in a study of cytotoxic CD8 clonotypes in ibrutinib-treated CLL (dated by TCRdb to the early 2020s). With respect to the entire study: The cohort included roughly 15 treatment-naive and under 13 relapsed/refractory patients; some 18 were IGHV unmutated. Cryopreserved peripheral blood mononuclear cells were collected before treatment, at response, and at either disease progression or sustained remission. Longitudinal samples were available for about 30% of the 86 trial participants. Every sample from remission and from progressive disease was obtained while the patients were still on ibrutinib. Responses were partial in approximately 24 patients and complete in 2; after median about 63 months follow-up, about 14 stayed in remission and roughly twelve progressed. Samples averaged approximately 260,000 productive templates and 90,000 to 100,000 productive rearrangements. Response samples were obtained after a median of roughly 13 months of treatment, with a range of about 6 to 36 months.

On a MiSeq, deep resolution sequencing aimed for a depth between 1 in 1 million and 1 in 200,000 T cells, with each clonotype covered 10x on average. The immunoSEQ hsTCRB Kit was used to generate TCR beta libraries. Turning to the authors' computational methods: The data were analyzed with ImmunoSEQ Analyzer and ImmunoSEQ Data Assistant, and V, D and J gene assignments followed IMGT definitions. Clonality, which ranges from 0 to 1, was calculated as one minus the normalized Shannon entropy of productive rearrangement frequencies. Only overrepresented clonotypes making up at least 0.05% of each patient's repertoire were included in the public clonotype analysis. Repertoires from roughly 13 age-matched healthy donors in immuneACCESS were used as clonality controls. Imported from immuneACCESS, the table was reduced by TCRdb to in-frame sequences with V and J called. These copies leave out some clones; in studies compared against another copy, an unresolved V gene accounts for under half, and the cause of the remainder is not known. V and J calls and clone size come straight from that table; D and trimming were deduced from the DNA. Present in this sample are more than 25,000 clones, about 76% of which were seen just once. Around half of the sample lies in the top ten.

For TCR beta library preparation, approximately 1.9 micrograms of genomic DNA was extracted from cryopreserved PBMCs. Longitudinal blood samples from CLL patients on ibrutinib monotherapy underwent high-throughput TCR beta sequencing. The patients were enrolled in a single-center, open-label phase 2 trial of ibrutinib monotherapy. The trim is 5 bases for V and 4 bases for J, with a gap of 11 bases between the germline ends. The germline V gene (reference sequence) sets CDR1 to SEHNR and CDR2 to FQNEAQ. The CDR3 numbers 14 residues from cysteine through phenylalanine. Of the read, only the CDR3 DNA is kept; its 42 bases are in frame from base 1. On the study overall, not on this receptor specifically: Sampling times were not matched between patients in sustained remission and patients whose disease was progressing, and lymph node repertoires were not examined. Clonality increased at ibrutinib response, stayed stable in sustained remission, and fell back toward baseline at progression. Baseline clonality exceeded that of age-matched healthy donors and correlated strongly with circulating CD8+ T-cell counts. Public clonotypes were rare and either shrank or stayed stable during treatment, and the rise in clonality at ibrutinib response reflected expansion of private clonotypes.

This clone occurred once. Its target antigen remains unknown. Base quality data are lacking; no much larger clone is found one base away. The sequence was collected from a human donor with chronic lymphocytic leukemia. This material consisted of PBMCs, taken after 36 months of ibrutinib treatment. This receptor chain uses TRBV7-9 and TRBJ1-4; 6 matching bases give a weak D call of TRBD1. The CDR3 is CASSKGGSNEKLFF. In nucleotides, the sequence is TGTGCCAGCAGCAAAGGGGGGAGTAATGAAAAACTGTTTTTT.